The next 31 T cell receptor beta chains were all read from a single sample in a study of cytomegalovirus exposure and HLA in healthy donors. The PCR contained 60 Vbeta and 13 Jbeta primers. The assay was immunoSEQ multiplex PCR, and TCRdb's table has in-frame clones only and misses some. The sample yields some 89,000 clones, 85% seen once. The sample consisted of PBMCs. Receptor source: a man aged 40-49 years in good health and CMV-seropositive.

The V gene is TRBV5-5, the J gene TRBJ1-2, with TRBD1 as a possible D gene (5 bases). The germline CDR1 and CDR2 sequences are SGHKS and YYEKEE (reference sequence). The CDR3 runs 13 residues. V was clipped by 1 base and J by 4 bases, with 8 bases between them. This CDR3 is CASSLWQGYGYTF. The CDR3 nucleotides are TGTGCCAGCAGCTTGTGGCAGGGCTATGGCTACACCTTC.

The chain joins TRBV15 to TRBJ2-2; D gene ambiguous. V was trimmed by 1 base and J by 2 bases, leaving 8 bases between them. Germline assignment: CDR1 LNHNV and CDR2 YYDKDF (reference sequence). This CDR3 has 15 residues. The CDR3 protein is CATSRGTFNTGELFF. The DNA for the CDR3 is TGTGCCACCAGCAGAGGTACTTTTAACACCGGGGAGCTGTTTTTT.

The chain uses TRBV5-5 and TRBJ2-5; D is unclear. The DNA end favors TRBJ2-7, so the J call may be wrong. This CDR3 spans 13 amino acids. CDR1 is SGHKS and CDR2 is YYEKEE in the germline V gene (reference sequence). The CDR3 DNA reads TGTGCCAGCAGCGCCTTTGTCTCCTACGAGCAGTACTTC. Protein sequence: CASSAFVSYEQYF.

This chain joins TRBV5-1 and TRBJ2-5; the D gene is possibly TRBD1 (5 bases). Matching the DNA end better, TRBJ2-7 makes the J call doubtful. This CDR3 contains 13 residues. CDR1 SGHRS and CDR2 YFSETQ come from the germline V gene. The CDR3 protein is CASSLRQSAEQYF. The DNA for the CDR3 is TGCGCCAGCAGCTTAAGACAGTCGGCCGAGCAGTACTTC.

The rearrangement joins TRBV9 to TRBJ2-1, with 12 bases matching TRBD2. From germline, CDR1 is SGDLS and CDR2 YYNGEE. V gave up 3 bases and J gave up 4 bases; unmatched junction bases: 2. The CDR3 totals 15 residues. CDR3 loop: CASSATSGGYNEQFF. As DNA, the CDR3 is TGTGCCAGCAGCGCGACTAGCGGGGGTTACAATGAGCAGTTCTTC.

V and J are TRBV19 and TRBJ2-5; possibly TRBD1 for D (5 bases). The CDR3 length is 13 residues. The V end lost 3 bases, the J end lost 5 bases, and 10 bases lay between the germline ends. Germline V gene lookup returns CDR1 LNHDA and CDR2 SQIVND (reference sequence). Here the CDR3 DNA reads TGTGCCAGTAGTATTTCAGGGATCGAGACCCAGTACTTC. Translated: CASSISGIETQYF.

The gene calls are TRBV5-4 and TRBJ1-5; D gene unclear. Germline V gives CDR1 SGHNT, CDR2 YYREEE (reference sequence). V lost 4 bases and J 0 bases, leaving 14 bases between the germline ends. The CDR3 loop spans 16 amino acids. The CDR3 bases are TGTGCCAGCAGCCAAGATGGAGATTATAGCAATCAGCCCCAGCATTTT. It translates to CASSQDGDYSNQPQHF. The variable domain in full, completed from reference TRBV5-4 and TRBJ1-5, reads ETGVTQSPTHLIKTRGQQVTLRCSSQSGHNTVSWYQQALGQGPQFIFQYYREEENGRGNFPPRFSGLQFPNYSSELNVNALELDDSALYLCASSQDGDYSNQPQHFGDGTRLSIL.

This clone has just a few counts. In DNA, the CDR3 is TGCAGCGCTACGACGGGCGGGAGGAGCACAGATACGCAGTATTTT. Translating it yields CSATTGGRSTDTQYF. V and J are TRBV29-1 and TRBJ2-3; TRBD2 agrees at 8 bases. The CDR3 contains 15 residues. The V gene's germline CDR1 is SQVTM and CDR2 ANQGSEA. After removal of 7 bases from V and 0 bases from J, the junction contained 9 bases not matched to a gene.

The rearrangement joins TRBV19 to TRBJ2-5; 8 nucleotides align to TRBD2. Germline-derived CDR1 and CDR2 are LNHDA and SQIVND (reference sequence). The CDR3 is 17 residues long. J was trimmed by 4 bases and V by 4 bases; bases with no gene match: 14. CDR3 DNA: TGTGCCAGTAGTAGCCTTACCGAGGACGCGGGAGGAGAGACCCAGTACTTC. Translated, it gives CASSSLTEDAGGETQYF. The full variable domain, in which reference TRBV19 and TRBJ2-5 provide the parts outside the CDR3, is DGGITQSPKYLFRKEGQNVTLSCEQNLNHDAMYWYRQDPGQGLRLIYYSQIVNDFQKGDIAEGYSVSREKKESFPLTVTSAQKNPTAFYLCASSSLTEDAGGETQYFGPGTRLLVL.

The J gene is TRBJ2-1, the V gene TRBV11-3; maybe TRBD1 (5 bases). Trimming took 1 base from V and 8 from J, leaving 12 bases between them. Germline lookup yields CDR1 SGHNT and CDR2 YENEEA. The length of the CDR3 is 14 residues. The CDR3 spells CASSLGGAVHEQFF. DNA of the CDR3: TGTGCCAGCAGCTTAGGGGGCGCGGTACATGAGCAGTTCTTC.

The chain is built from TRBV5-1 and TRBJ2-2, with D unresolved. CDR3 length equals 15 residues. Germline V gene sequence: CDR1 SGHRS, CDR2 YFSETQ. Trimming removed 0 bases from V and 4 bases from J, with 10 bases in between. The CDR3 nucleotides read TGCGCCAGCAGCTTGGACCCGAGGAGCACCGGGGAGCTGTTTTTT. Residues: CASSLDPRSTGELFF.

The V and J genes are TRBV19 and TRBJ1-4; no clear D gene. Per the germline V gene, CDR1 is LNHDA and CDR2 is SQIVND (reference sequence). The germline V and J ends were trimmed by 5 bases and 3 bases, with 13 bases remaining between them. CDR3 size: 15 residues. CDR3 in amino acids: CASSGQAKANEKLFF. In nucleotides, the CDR3 is TGTGCCAGTAGTGGGCAGGCGAAGGCTAATGAAAAACTGTTTTTT.

The gene calls are TRBV6-1 and TRBJ2-7; 11 bases are shared with TRBD1. The germline CDR1 and CDR2 sequences are MNHNS and SASEGT. This CDR3 spans 15 amino acids. Losses at the gene ends were 7 bases for V and 3 bases for J; bases not matched to a gene: 8. CDR3 loop: CASIPGQGVIYEQYF. The CDR3 bases are TGTGCCAGCATTCCGGGACAGGGGGTAATCTACGAGCAGTACTTC.

The V call is TRBV27, the J call TRBJ2-7, with 7 bases lining up with TRBD2. V gave up 6 bases and J gave up 1 base; unmatched junction bases: 6. The length of the CDR3 is 14 residues. Germline CDR1 reads MNHEY; CDR2 reads SMNVEV (reference sequence). This CDR3 is CASSKRGLSYEQYF. CDR3 sequence (DNA): TGTGCCAGCAGCAAGCGGGGATTATCCTACGAGCAGTACTTC.

CDR3 in DNA: TGTGCCAGCAGCCCAGGACTAGCGGGAGCCCGGGAGACCCAGTACTTC. Encoded protein: CASSPGLAGARETQYF. The J gene is TRBJ2-5, the V gene TRBV7-2; 13 bases are a match to TRBD2. From germline, CDR1 is SGHTA and CDR2 FQGNSA. This CDR3 has 16 amino acids. V shed 5 bases and J 5 bases; nucleotides not matched to a gene: 8.

The chain links TRBV19 to TRBJ2-6; perhaps TRBD2 as D (5 bases). CDR1 and CDR2 from the germline V gene are LNHDA and SQIVND (reference sequence). The CDR3 length is 16 residues. V was trimmed by 6 bases and J by 0 bases, leaving 12 bases between them. CDR3 amino acids: CASRSGRVSGANVLTF. The DNA of the CDR3 is TGTGCCAGTAGAAGCGGACGCGTCTCTGGGGCCAACGTCCTGACTTTC.

This clone was seen a few times. The gene calls are TRBV5-4 and TRBJ1-1, with 9 bases fitting TRBD1. The trim removed 4 bases at V and 3 bases at J, leaving 7 bases unmatched. Germline assignment: CDR1 SGHNT and CDR2 YYREEE (reference sequence). This CDR3 has 15 residues. This CDR3 reads CASSRQGQGDTEAFF. CDR3 DNA sequence: TGTGCCAGCAGCCGCCAGGGACAGGGAGACACTGAAGCTTTCTTT.

The table lists this clone with a count of one. The chain links TRBV30 to TRBJ1-1; no definite D call. The CDR3 is 13 residues long. V lost 1 base, J lost 6 bases, and 12 bases lay in between. Germline CDR1 and CDR2: GTSNPN and SVGIG (reference sequence). CDR3 in DNA: TGTGCCTGGAGTGCCTCCCCAACAGCTGAAGCTTTCTTT. Protein sequence: CAWSASPTAEAFF. The full variable domain, in which reference TRBV30 and TRBJ1-1 provide the parts outside the CDR3, is SQTIHQWPATLVQPVGSPLSLECTVEGTSNPNLYWYRQAAGRGLQLLFYSVGIGQISSEVPQNLSASRPQDRQFILSSKKLLLSDSGFYLCAWSASPTAEAFFGQGTRLTVV.

For the CDR3, the DNA is TGTGCCAGCTTACGCACTAGCGGGGGGTCGTACGAGCAGTACTTC. It encodes CASLRTSGGSYEQYF. This chain connects TRBV7-2 to TRBJ2-7; 12 nucleotides agree with TRBD2. There are 15 residues in the CDR3. With 8 bases clipped from V and 4 bases from J, the junction kept 9 bases outside the gene matches. Germline-derived CDR1 and CDR2 are SGHTA and FQGNSA.

V usage is TRBV6-6 and J usage is TRBJ1-6; D remains unclear. Germline assignment: CDR1 MNHNY and CDR2 SVGAGI (reference sequence). This CDR3 is 14 amino acids long. V lost 6 bases, J lost 8 bases, and 14 bases lay in between. This chain's CDR3 is CASSPGYMDSPLHF. For the CDR3, the DNA is TGTGCCAGCAGCCCCGGGTACATGGATTCACCCCTCCACTTT.

The chain has TRBV11-2 and TRBJ2-7; 14 positions match TRBD2. After removal of 0 bases from V and 2 bases from J, the junction contained 9 bases not matched to a gene. Per germline, CDR1 SGHAT and CDR2 FQNNGV. There are 19 residues in the CDR3. Written as DNA, the CDR3 is TGTGCCAGCAGCTTAGATCTAGGGACTAGCGGGAGTCCGACCTACGAGCAGTACTTC. This sequence encodes CASSLDLGTSGSPTYEQYF.

This clone occurred once. The chain links TRBV9 to TRBJ2-5; 10 bases are a match to TRBD2. Germline V CDR1 and CDR2: SGDLS, YYNGEE. CDR3 size: 16 residues. With 3 bases clipped from V and 1 base from J, the junction kept 6 bases outside the gene matches. CDR3 DNA sequence: TGTGCCAGCAGCGCCCATAGCGGGGGGTTCCAAGAGACCCAGTACTTC. As protein: CASSAHSGGFQETQYF.

The chain links TRBV7-2 to TRBJ2-7; 10 positions match TRBD2. Looked up from germline, CDR1 is SGHTA and CDR2 is FQGNSA. This CDR3 contains 15 residues. The junction had 5 bases not matched to a gene; V was cut back by 5 bases and J by 1 base. The CDR3 sequence: CASSPGTSASYEQYF. The DNA of the CDR3 is TGTGCCAGCAGCCCCGGGACTAGCGCGTCCTACGAGCAGTACTTC.

As to this clone: A read error may produce the germline difference seen at one junction end. V usage is TRBV7-9 and J usage is TRBJ2-5; TRBD2 might be the D (6 bases). This CDR3 comprises 17 residues. Per germline, CDR1 SEHNR and CDR2 FQNEAQ (reference sequence). CDR3 coding DNA: TGTTCCAGCAGCTTAGCCTCCACTAGCTCCCGCGGAGAGACCCAGTACTTC. Translated: CSSSLASTSSRGETQYF.

V usage is TRBV5-1 and J usage is TRBJ2-3; TRBD2 agrees at 11 bases. The length of the CDR3 is 16 residues. Germline CDR1 and CDR2: SGHRS and YFSETQ. V lost 4 bases and J lost 1; bases outside the gene matches: 5. The CDR3 DNA is TGCGCCAGCAGCGGGGGACTAGCGGCTGGCACAGATACGCAGTATTTT. Translated: CASSGGLAAGTDTQYF.

This sequence joins TRBV2 and TRBJ1-2, with TRBD1 as a possible D gene (5 bases). This CDR3 is 12 amino acids long. V shed 8 bases and J shed 2 bases, with 9 bases lying between them. Germline V gene lookup returns CDR1 SNHLY and CDR2 FYNNEI. The CDR3 nucleotides read TGTGCCAGCCGGGGGTTGAACTATGGCTACACCTTC. This encodes CASRGLNYGYTF.

This clone was found a few times. This CDR3 reads CASSTFGPLSPLHF. CDR3 nucleotides: TGTGCCAGCAGCACTTTTGGGCCCTTATCACCCCTCCACTTT. This chain joins TRBV28 and TRBJ1-6; D uncertain. In germline, CDR1 is MDHEN, CDR2 SYDVKM. Trimming removed 6 bases from V and 10 bases from J, with 16 bases in between. CDR3 length: 14 amino acids. Filled out from reference TRBV28 and TRBJ1-6, the complete variable domain reads DVKVTQSSRYLVKRTGEKVFLECVQDMDHENMFWYRQDPGLGLRLIYFSYDVKMKEKGDIPEGYSVSREKKERFSLILESASTNQTSMYLCASSTFGPLSPLHFGNGTRLTVT.

The rearrangement joins TRBV19 to TRBJ1-1; 7 nucleotides match TRBD1. CDR3 size: 15 residues. Germline V gene sequence: CDR1 LNHDA, CDR2 SQIVND (reference sequence). J lost 0 bases, V lost 1 base, and 2 bases had no gene match. This chain's CDR3 is CASSIGGTVNTEAFF. CDR3 nucleotides: TGTGCCAGTAGTATAGGCGGGACAGTGAACACTGAAGCTTTCTTT.

The V gene is TRBV18, the J gene TRBJ2-7; no firm D call. V was shortened by 2 bases and J by 2 bases, with 4 bases between the two germline ends. Germline loops: CDR1 KGHSH, CDR2 LQKENI. This CDR3 is 12 amino acids long. The chain's CDR3 is CASSPGTYEQYF. Written as DNA, the CDR3 is TGTGCCAGCTCACCAGGCACCTACGAGCAGTACTTC.

V usage is TRBV5-4 and J usage is TRBJ2-7; TRBD2 matches at 9 bases. The germline gives CDR1 SGHNT, CDR2 YYREEE (reference sequence). This CDR3 has 16 amino acids. The V gene end was trimmed by 0 bases and the J gene end by 2 bases; junction bases not matched to a gene: 6. The CDR3 loop is CASSLEGGRAPYEQYF. The CDR3 DNA follows: TGTGCCAGCAGCTTGGAGGGCGGGAGGGCCCCCTACGAGCAGTACTTC.

CDR3 in DNA: TGTGCCAGCAGCGCTCCCGGGACTCCGGAGCAGTTCTTC. It codes for CASSAPGTPEQFF. The chain combines TRBV7-9 with TRBJ2-1; tentatively, D is TRBD2 (6 bases). Germline V gene data show CDR1 as SEHNR and CDR2 as FQNEAQ (reference sequence). The CDR3 sequence is 13 residues long. V shed 5 bases and J shed 10 bases, with 15 bases lying between them.